The rows below give T cell receptor beta chains drawn from one sample of a study of CD8 T cells in ankylosing spondylitis. One entry per CDR3 protein results from TCRdb running MiXCR on the 5' RACE reads. Of under 200,000 distinct CDR3 sequences detected, 11% appear once; the ten largest clones hold about 27%. The sequenced sample consisted of blood, either unsorted or a sorted T cell fraction (not recorded which). The source is a male donor with ankylosing spondylitis or in good health (not recorded which). Each CDR3 is given without its conserved first and last residue. Each record gives: V gene, J gene, CDR3 protein.

TRBV20-1,TRBJ2-7,SARVKGGGEQY
TRBV6-1,TRBJ1-5,ASSPLGQGNQSQH
TRBV3-1,TRBJ2-2,ASSQEAQGITGELF
TRBV12-3/TRBV12-4,TRBJ2-2,ASRPPGLAGNTGELF
TRBV27,TRBJ2-7,ASRTSVSYEQY
TRBV30,TRBJ2-7,AWKEGTVYEQY
TRBV5-8,TRBJ2-1,ASSSGTYNEQF
TRBV6-5,TRBJ1-2,ASSYAPRQARGYGYT
TRBV11-2,TRBJ1-1,ASTPTRVRDTEAF
TRBV28,TRBJ2-3,ASSLGRGPRGDTQY
TRBV11-2,TRBJ2-5,ASSPRPGFDLWAQY
TRBV19,TRBJ2-1,ASSDRFSYSYNEQF
TRBV11-2,TRBJ1-1,ASSPFLVKTEAF
TRBV12-3/TRBV12-4,TRBJ1-1,ASSSRGTEAF
TRBV7-2,TRBJ2-7,ASSHQSGSVDEQY
TRBV29-1,TRBJ1-2,SVETASGGYT
TRBV24-1,TRBJ1-5,ATSAWDRGSQPQH
TRBV20-1,TRBJ2-6,SARDGADVKYVLT
TRBV6-5,TRBJ2-7,ASSYQDPGIYEQY
TRBV9,TRBJ2-3,ASSPNLVGRGTQY
TRBV5-3,TRBJ2-3,ARSWNSGESTDTQY
TRBV5-1,TRBJ2-7,ASSWNDAGYEQY
TRBV27,TRBJ2-1,ASSFYETYNEQF
TRBV7-2,TRBJ2-5,ASGAAQETQY
TRBV5-1,TRBJ1-1,ASSSQGNTEAF
TRBV7-8,TRBJ2-3,ASSLRTSGSLDTQY
TRBV12-3/TRBV12-4,TRBJ1-3,ASSVGVSGNTIY
TRBV20-1,TRBJ1-1,SAKHRGGFDTEAF
TRBV5-1,TRBJ1-4,ASSLRQGNEKLF
TRBV7-2,TRBJ1-1,ASSLADRGRLTTEAF
TRBV4-3,TRBJ2-2,ASSRQRTGELF
TRBV7-9,TRBJ2-5,ASSLVGNLGETQY
TRBV3-1,TRBJ2-7,ASSRRGLASYEQY
TRBV4-3,TRBJ1-2,ASSQGARAGGGGYT
TRBV14,TRBJ2-3,ASSQGISWGADTQY
TRBV2,TRBJ1-4,ASSSRPPQNEKLF
TRBV6-5,TRBJ1-6,ASSYFRDTLSYNSPLH
TRBV6-1,TRBJ1-2,ASRTTGEGYGYT
TRBV18,TRBJ2-5,ASSHDPLQETQY
TRBV9,TRBJ1-1,ASSVGGGLAEAF
TRBV5-1,TRBJ2-7,ASRTGEIVNEQY
TRBV18,TRBJ2-1,ASSTGTGGYNEQF
TRBV4-1,TRBJ2-5,ASSQGILGTRQETQY